The next 20 T cell receptor beta chains were all read from a single sample in a study of T cells in Graves' hyperthyroidism and ophthalmopathy. The investigators amplified TCR beta CDR3 regions from RNA transcripts. HTBI primers drove first-round RT-PCR of the TCR CDR3. TCRdb reprocessed the multiplex PCR reads with MiXCR, giving one entry per CDR3 protein. The sample has about 480,000 distinct CDR3 sequences, around a fifth seen once. The sequencing input was blood. Receptors were obtained from a woman in her 70s with Graves' ophthalmopathy.

J is TRBJ1-1 and V is TRBV19; weak D call: TRBD1 (5 bases). V gave up 9 bases and J gave up 3 bases, with 23 bases separating them. The CDR3 contains 16 residues. Germline CDR1 reads LNHDA; CDR2 reads SQIVND (reference sequence). In DNA, the CDR3 is TGTGCCAGAAGTCCCTTGGGGGGAGATCGACACACTGAAGCTTTCTTT. This codes for CARSPLGGDRHTEAFF.

CDR3 protein: CASSPWQGTQVPEAFF. CDR3 sequence (DNA): TGTGCCAGCAGCCCCTGGCAGGGGACGCAGGTCCCTGAAGCTTTCTTT. The chain carries TRBV6-1 and TRBJ1-1; D is possibly TRBD1 (6 bases). Trimming cost V 6 bases and J 6 bases, with 23 bases left between them. The CDR3 loop spans 16 amino acids. Germline V gene sequence: CDR1 MNHNS, CDR2 SASEGT.

The rearrangement uses TRBV29-1 and TRBJ2-5; 13 bases align to TRBD2. Per the germline V gene, CDR1 is SQVTM and CDR2 is ANQGSEA. J was trimmed by 5 bases and V by 5 bases; bases with no gene match: 8. The CDR3 spans 15 residues. CDR3 region: CSVRGLAGESETQYF. In DNA form, the CDR3 reads TGCAGCGTTCGAGGACTAGCGGGAGAATCGGAGACCCAGTACTTC.

The table lists this clonotype with a few counts. This rearrangement joins TRBV20-1 to TRBJ1-1; D not resolved. The V end lost 0 bases, the J end lost 7 bases, and 6 bases lay between the germline ends. The germline gives CDR1 DFQATT, CDR2 SNEGSKA (reference sequence). The CDR3 spans 11 residues. The CDR3 sequence is CSARDRFEAFF. CDR3 DNA: TGCAGTGCTAGAGACAGGTTTGAAGCTTTCTTT.

V usage is TRBV29-1 and J usage is TRBJ2-1; TRBD2 aligns across 10 bases. CDR3 size: 16 residues. Germline assignment: CDR1 SQVTM and CDR2 ANQGSEA. V dropped 1 base and J dropped 3; count of bases not matched to a gene: 6. DNA of the CDR3: TGCAGCGTTGAAGGGGTAGCGGGAGGCCGCTACAATGAGCAGTTCTTC. It encodes CSVEGVAGGRYNEQFF.

For the CDR3, the DNA is TGCAGCGTTGAGGCGGAATCCTACGAGCAGTACTTC. This encodes CSVEAESYEQYF. This rearrangement joins TRBV29-1 to TRBJ2-7; no definite D call. The V gene's germline CDR1 is SQVTM and CDR2 ANQGSEA. Trimming pared 3 bases from V and 1 base from J, leaving 7 bases between. This CDR3 is built from 12 residues.

A few counts support this clonotype. The chain links TRBV28 to TRBJ1-5, with D possibly being TRBD1 (6 bases). CDR1 is MDHEN, CDR2 SYDVKM, per germline. Trimming pared 7 bases from V and 1 base from J, leaving 23 bases between. The CDR3 runs 18 residues. The chain's CDR3 is CASIPGWGGSGSNQPQHF. As DNA, the CDR3 is TGTGCCAGCATCCCTGGGTGGGGGGGCAGTGGGAGCAATCAGCCCCAGCATTTT.

V and J are TRBV6-1 and TRBJ1-3; a possible D gene is TRBD1 (6 bases). Germline assignment: CDR1 MNHNS and CDR2 SASEGT. CDR3 length: 15 residues. V was cut by 4 bases and J by 3 bases, with 13 bases left in between. This CDR3 is CASSALYRVGNTIYF. Written as DNA, the CDR3 is TGTGCCAGCAGTGCACTCTACAGGGTTGGAAACACCATATATTTT.

The J gene is TRBJ1-2, the V gene TRBV5-1; no clear D. CDR1 is SGHRS and CDR2 is YFSETQ in the germline V gene. V lost 0 bases and J 1 base, leaving 10 bases between the germline ends. The length of the CDR3 is 15 residues. CDR3 region: CASSLEGRNNYGYTF. The CDR3 bases are TGCGCCAGCAGCTTGGAGGGCAGAAATAACTATGGCTACACCTTC.

V is TRBV11-2 and J is TRBJ2-1; D perhaps matches TRBD2 (5 bases). Trimming removed 1 base from V and 0 bases from J, with 10 bases in between. Per germline, CDR1 SGHAT and CDR2 FQNNGV. The CDR3 length is 16 residues. CDR3 residues: CASSLGLKSSYNEQFF. CDR3 bases: TGTGCCAGCAGCTTAGGACTAAAGAGCTCCTACAATGAGCAGTTCTTC.

A note on this clonotype: Germline and junction disagree at one end, which may indicate a read error. J is TRBJ1-1 and V is TRBV2; tentative D call: TRBD1 (6 bases). CDR3 size: 14 residues. CDR1 is SNHLY and CDR2 is FYNNEI in the germline V gene. As DNA, the CDR3 is TGTGCCAGCAGTGACCTGGGGGCGAACACTGAAGCTTCCTTT. Its translation is CASSDLGANTEASF. Full variable domain (remainder filled in from reference TRBV2 and TRBJ1-1): EPEVTQTPSHQVTQMGQEVILRCVPISNHLYFYWYRQILGQKVEFLVSFYNNEISEKSEIFDDQFSVERPDGSNFTLKIRSTKLEDSAMYFCASSDLGANTEASFGQGTRLTVV.

J is TRBJ2-4 and V is TRBV6-1, with TRBD1 matching over 9 bases. CDR3 length equals 14 residues. Germline assignment: CDR1 MNHNS and CDR2 SASEGT. The junction had 5 bases not matched to a gene; V was cut back by 7 bases and J by 4 bases. The CDR3 region is CASTKTGGKNIQYF. DNA of the CDR3: TGTGCCAGCACCAAGACAGGGGGTAAAAACATTCAGTACTTC.

This clonotype showed up just a few times. J is TRBJ2-2 and V is TRBV15; D ambiguous. The CDR3 length is 18 residues. The germline V gene has CDR1 LNHNV and CDR2 YYDKDF (reference sequence). V was clipped by 3 bases and J by 0 bases, with 17 bases between them. The CDR3 loop reads CATSRKVPRSANTGELFF. For the CDR3, the DNA is TGTGCCACCAGCAGGAAGGTACCGAGAAGCGCGAACACCGGGGAGCTGTTTTTT.

Only a few counts were recorded for this clonotype. The chain is built from TRBV11-2 and TRBJ2-7; D unclear. Germline-derived CDR1 and CDR2 are SGHAT and FQNNGV. The V and J ends lost 7 bases and 0 bases respectively, with 10 bases between them. This CDR3 region has 13 residues. The CDR3 region has the DNA TGTGCCAGCACCCCTAGTGACTCCTACGAGCAGTACTTC. It specifies CASTPSDSYEQYF.

J is TRBJ1-2 and V is TRBV7-9, with 9 bases that match TRBD1. There are 15 residues in the CDR3. Germline assignment: CDR1 SEHNR and CDR2 FQNEAQ (reference sequence). Trimming at V came to 7 bases and at J to 5 bases, leaving 11 bases not matched to a gene. CDR3 residues: CASTTPGTGFYGYTF. The CDR3 nucleotides are TGTGCCAGCACTACTCCCGGGACAGGGTTTTATGGCTACACCTTC.

This clonotype was detected ten times or more. The chain carries TRBV7-8 and TRBJ2-3; D may match TRBD1 or TRBD2 (5 bases each). Trimming pared 4 bases from V and 2 bases from J, leaving 13 bases between. This CDR3 spans 15 amino acids. The germline CDR1 and CDR2 sequences are SGHVS and FQNEAQ. CDR3: CASSSDRDPTDTQYF. The CDR3 DNA reads as TGTGCCAGCAGCTCCGACCGGGACCCCACAGATACGCAGTATTTT.

This chain joins TRBV12-3 or TRBV12-4 and TRBJ1-1; D unclear. With 5 bases removed from V and 3 bases from J, the gap between germline ends came to 13 bases. This CDR3 comprises 14 residues. The CDR3 bases are TGTGCCAGCAGTCAACCAGGTAGGCACACTGAAGCTTTCTTT. Translation gives CASSQPGRHTEAFF.

This clonotype was picked up many times. The chain carries TRBV2 and TRBJ1-1; D not certain. Germline CDR1 and CDR2: SNHLY and FYNNEI. V was cut by 8 bases and J by 1 base, with 5 bases left in between. This CDR3 is built from 11 residues. CDR3 in amino acids: CASPSNTEAFF. The CDR3 bases are TGTGCCAGCCCCTCGAACACTGAAGCTTTCTTT.

CDR3 nucleotides: TGTGCCAGTAGTATCTGGCAGGGGGCTGGCAATCAGCCCCAGCATTTT. This codes for CASSIWQGAGNQPQHF. The chain couples TRBV19 to TRBJ1-5; 8 positions agree with TRBD1. V gave up 3 bases and J gave up 2 bases; unmatched junction bases: 6. CDR3 size: 16 residues. Germline V gene lookup returns CDR1 LNHDA and CDR2 SQIVND (reference sequence). The full variable domain, rest sourced from reference TRBV19 and TRBJ1-5, is DGGITQSPKYLFRKEGQNVTLSCEQNLNHDAMYWYRQDPGQGLRLIYYSQIVNDFQKGDIAEGYSVSREKKESFPLTVTSAQKNPTAFYLCASSIWQGAGNQPQHFGDGTRLSIL.

The V call is TRBV6-5, the J call TRBJ1-1; the D gene is possibly TRBD1 (6 bases). The CDR3 loop spans 16 amino acids. Per the germline V gene, CDR1 is MNHEY and CDR2 is SVGAGI. V shed 0 bases and J shed 0 bases, with 11 bases lying between them. CDR3 in amino acids: CASSYSRGGLNTEAFF. The DNA for the CDR3 is TGTGCCAGCAGTTACTCCCGGGGGGGCCTGAACACTGAAGCTTTCTTT.